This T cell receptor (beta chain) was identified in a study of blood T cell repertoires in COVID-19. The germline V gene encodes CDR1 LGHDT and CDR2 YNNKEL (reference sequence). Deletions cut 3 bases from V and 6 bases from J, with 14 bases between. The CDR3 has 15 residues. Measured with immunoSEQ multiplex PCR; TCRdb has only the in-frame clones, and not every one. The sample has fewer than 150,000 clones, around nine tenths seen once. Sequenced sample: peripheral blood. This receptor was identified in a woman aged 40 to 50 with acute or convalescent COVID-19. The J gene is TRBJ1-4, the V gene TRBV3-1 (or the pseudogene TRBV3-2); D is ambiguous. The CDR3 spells CASSHVAVGDEKLFF. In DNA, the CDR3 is TGTGCCAGCAGCCATGTAGCCGTAGGAGATGAAAAACTGTTTTTT.